This record looks at one T cell receptor beta chain sequence and its context. This entry comes from a study of CD8 T cells in Susac syndrome. Peripheral blood CD8+ and CD4+ T cells were profiled by TCR beta sequencing. An amount of RNA that ranged from about 0.45 to 1 ug was reverse transcribed with random hexamers. One entry per CDR3 protein, called by TCRdb with MiXCR from the immunoSEQ multiplex PCR reads. This sample has some 190,000 distinct CDR3 sequences, with roughly 95% found just once. The CDR3 length is 13 residues. From germline, CDR1 is SQVTM and CDR2 ANQGSEA. Losses at the gene ends were 6 bases for V and 7 bases for J; bases not matched to a gene: 7.

This TCR came from a human donor with multiple sclerosis. Sequencing was performed on CD4+ T cells from PBMCs. The V and J genes are TRBV29-1 and TRBJ1-4, with TRBD1 matching 8 bases. CDR3 protein: CSVRGQAGEKLFF. CDR3 coding DNA: TGCAGCGTCAGGGGACAGGCGGGTGAAAAACTGTTTTTT.